This passage covers 8 T cell receptor beta chains from one sample sequenced in a study of blood T cell repertoires in COVID-19. Here immunoSEQ multiplex PCR was the method, and the copy in TCRdb shows in-frame clones only, minus some. The repertoire holds more than 150,000 clones, with 70% to 80% as singletons. Source material: peripheral blood. The origin of the receptors is a man aged 45-60 years who had recovered from COVID-19.

This clone has a single count. The rearrangement links TRBV28 to TRBJ1-3, with D possibly TRBD1 on 5 matching bases. The V end lost 11 bases, the J end lost 1 base, and 15 bases lay between the germline ends. The CDR3 runs 14 residues. The germline V gene encodes CDR1 MDHEN and CDR2 SYDVKM. The CDR3 spells CAGGNGGSGNTIYF. The DNA for the CDR3 is TGTGCCGGGGGGAATGGGGGTTCTGGAAACACCATATATTTT.

A note on this clone: Other DNA sequences in the same sample also yield this CDR3. The chain combines TRBV6-4 with TRBJ1-1; a possible D gene is TRBD1 (6 bases). CDR3 length: 13 amino acids. Germline CDR1 is MRHNA and CDR2 is SNTAGT. V was pared by 5 bases and J by 2 bases, with 9 bases between. CDR3 residues: CASSRDTNTEAFF. In nucleotides, the CDR3 is TGTGCCAGCAGTCGGGACACCAACACTGAAGCTTTCTTT.

The rearrangement links TRBV7-2 to TRBJ1-2; maybe TRBD1 (6 bases). CDR3 size: 16 residues. Germline lookup yields CDR1 SGHTA and CDR2 FQGNSA. V lost 1 base and J lost 4, with 16 bases in between. The CDR3 DNA is TGTGCCAGCAGCTTAGAAGTTGCAGGGGCGGGCTATGGCTACACCTTC. Its translation: CASSLEVAGAGYGYTF.

J is TRBJ1-1 and V is TRBV5-4; 7 nucleotides align to TRBD1. Germline V gene sequence: CDR1 SGHNT, CDR2 YYREEE (reference sequence). The V gene end was trimmed by 3 bases and the J gene end by 4 bases; junction bases not matched to a gene: 0. The CDR3 is 12 amino acids. This CDR3 reads CASSWDSTEAFF. CDR3 in DNA: TGTGCCAGCAGCTGGGACAGCACTGAAGCTTTCTTT. The full variable domain, with the rest looked up from reference TRBV5-4 and TRBJ1-1, is ETGVTQSPTHLIKTRGQQVTLRCSSQSGHNTVSWYQQALGQGPQFIFQYYREEENGRGNFPPRFSGLQFPNYSSELNVNALELDDSALYLCASSWDSTEAFFGQGTRLTVV.

The chain carries TRBV6-4 and TRBJ2-1; D uncertain. Deletions cut 0 bases from V and 6 bases from J, with 9 bases between. Germline CDR1 is MRHNA and CDR2 is SNTAGT. The length of the CDR3 is 14 residues. In nucleotides, the CDR3 is TGTGCCAGCAGTGACTCACGACTGGTCAATGAGCAGTTCTTC. Amino acid sequence: CASSDSRLVNEQFF.

The rearrangement links TRBV11-2 to TRBJ2-3; 8 bases match TRBD2. V was clipped by 1 base and J by 6 bases; unmatched bases: 3. The germline gives CDR1 SGHAT, CDR2 FQNNGV. The CDR3 consists of 14 residues. The CDR3 protein is CASSLGRGVDTQYF. In DNA form, the CDR3 reads TGTGCCAGCAGCTTAGGGCGGGGGGTGGATACGCAGTATTTT.

The chain is built from TRBV7-2 and TRBJ2-3; possibly TRBD1 for D (5 bases). The CDR3 consists of 13 residues. CDR1 is SGHTA and CDR2 is FQGNSA in the germline V gene. With 5 bases removed from V and 6 bases from J, the gap between germline ends came to 12 bases. The CDR3 spells CASSQPWGDTQYF. The CDR3 DNA is TGTGCCAGCAGCCAACCGTGGGGCGATACGCAGTATTTT.

CDR3 sequence: CASSIQDNSPLHF. The CDR3 DNA sequence: TGTGCCAGCAGCATACAAGATAATTCACCCCTCCACTTT. The chain couples TRBV11-2 to TRBJ1-6; D gene unclear. Per the germline V gene, CDR1 is SGHAT and CDR2 is FQNNGV. V was pared by 5 bases and J by 5 bases, with 7 bases between. The CDR3 contains 13 residues.